The clone carrying this T cell receptor beta chain was counted a single time. Its antigen is not identified. Here immunoSEQ multiplex PCR was the method, and the copy in TCRdb shows in-frame clones only, minus some. The table lists approximately 2,300,000 clones, under 95% of them singletons, with 0.37% in the top ten. The CDR3 contains 14 residues. Between the trimmed V and J ends, which lost 10 bases and 5 bases, there was a span of 20 bases. Germline lookup yields CDR1 MDHEN and CDR2 SYDVKM. Every donor was a Caucasian adult from Nashville, Tennessee. A CD45RA+ naive subset and a CD45RA-negative memory subset were split from CD4+ cells. These data belong to a study of shared clonotypes between healthy human individuals. Study overall: CD4 naive cells filled three plates per donor, CD4 memory three, CD8 naive two and CD8 memory one. The study, taken as a whole, reports: Among donors, clonotype sharing was expected to be affected by sequencing depth.

V usage is TRBV28 and J usage is TRBJ1-1; D is ambiguous. Source material: naive CD4+ T cells from PBMCs. Subset meaning: CD45RA+ positively selected. The source of this sequence is a man aged 18 to 29 in good health. Some clones in this sample may be carry-over from other donors' samples. The CDR3 protein is CATSPSRVRTEAFF. In nucleotides, the CDR3 is TGTGCCACCAGCCCGTCGAGGGTCAGGACTGAAGCTTTCTTT.